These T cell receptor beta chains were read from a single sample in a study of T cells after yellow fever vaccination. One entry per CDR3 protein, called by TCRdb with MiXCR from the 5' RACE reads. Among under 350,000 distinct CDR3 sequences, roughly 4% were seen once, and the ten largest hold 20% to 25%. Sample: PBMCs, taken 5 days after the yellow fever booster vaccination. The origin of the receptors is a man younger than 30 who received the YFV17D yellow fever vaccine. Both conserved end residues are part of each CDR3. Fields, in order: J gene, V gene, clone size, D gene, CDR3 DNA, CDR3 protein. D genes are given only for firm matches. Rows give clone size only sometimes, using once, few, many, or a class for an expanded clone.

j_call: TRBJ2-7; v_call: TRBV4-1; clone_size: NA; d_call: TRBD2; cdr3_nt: TGCGCCAGCAGCCAAGATCGGGGGGGAGTATACGAGCAGTACTTC; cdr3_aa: CASSQDRGGVYEQYF
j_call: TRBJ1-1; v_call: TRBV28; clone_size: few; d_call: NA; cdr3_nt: TGTGCCAGCCACCAAAACAGGAACACTGAAGCTTTCTTT; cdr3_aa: CASHQNRNTEAFF
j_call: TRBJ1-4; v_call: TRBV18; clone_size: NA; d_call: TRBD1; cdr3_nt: TGTGCCAGCTCACCACTACAGGGGGCTAATGAAAAACTGTTTTTT; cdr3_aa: CASSPLQGANEKLFF
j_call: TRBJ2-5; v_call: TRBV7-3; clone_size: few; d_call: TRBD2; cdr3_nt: TGTGCCAGCAGCTTACTTCCCCGGGCGGGGGGCAAAGAGACCCAGTACTTC; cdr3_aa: CASSLLPRAGGKETQYF
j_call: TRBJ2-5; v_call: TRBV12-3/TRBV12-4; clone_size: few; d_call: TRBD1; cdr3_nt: TGTGCCAGCAGTTTAGGGACAGGGAGACAAGAGACCCAGTACTTC; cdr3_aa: CASSLGTGRQETQYF
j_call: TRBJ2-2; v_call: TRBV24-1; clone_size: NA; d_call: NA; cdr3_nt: TGTGCCACCCTCGACACGAACACCGGGGAGCTGTTTTTT; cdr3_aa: CATLDTNTGELFF
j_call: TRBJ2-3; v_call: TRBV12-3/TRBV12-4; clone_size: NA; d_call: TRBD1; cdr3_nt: TGTGCCAGCAGTCTATCCGACAGGGCCACAGATACGCAGTATTTT; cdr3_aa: CASSLSDRATDTQYF
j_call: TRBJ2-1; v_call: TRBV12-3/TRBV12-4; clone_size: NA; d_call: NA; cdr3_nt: TGTGCCAGCAGTTTACCGCAGGGGATAAGCTCCTACAATGAGCAGTTCTTC; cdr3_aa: CASSLPQGISSYNEQFF
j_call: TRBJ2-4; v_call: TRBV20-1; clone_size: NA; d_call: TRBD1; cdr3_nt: TGCAGTGCTACGGACAGGGGGCGGCTGTTGAACATTCAGTACTTC; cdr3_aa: CSATDRGRLLNIQYF
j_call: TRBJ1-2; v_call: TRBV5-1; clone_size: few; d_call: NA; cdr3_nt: TGCGCCAGCAGCACACTTCCCGAGGACTATGGCTACACCTTC; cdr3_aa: CASSTLPEDYGYTF
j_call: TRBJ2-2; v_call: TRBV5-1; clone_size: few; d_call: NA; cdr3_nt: TGCGCCAGCAGCTTGATTAGCAGGGCAGACGGGGAGCTGTTTTTT; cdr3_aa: CASSLISRADGELFF
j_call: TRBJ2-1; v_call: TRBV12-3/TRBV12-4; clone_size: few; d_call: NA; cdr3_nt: TGTGCCAGCACCCTATCCCCTCTCGCGGGGCCTTACAATGAGCAGTTCTTC; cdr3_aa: CASTLSPLAGPYNEQFF
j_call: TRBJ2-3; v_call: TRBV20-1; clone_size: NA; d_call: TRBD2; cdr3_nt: TGCAGTGCTGCAGAGATAAGTGGCGGGGGGGTAGATACGCAGTATTTT; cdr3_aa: CSAAEISGGGVDTQYF
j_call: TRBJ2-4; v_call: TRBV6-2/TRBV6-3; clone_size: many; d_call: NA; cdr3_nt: TGTGCCAGCACCTCCCTGGAGGGCTGGGGCGCCAAAAACATTCAGTACTTC; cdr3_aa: CASTSLEGWGAKNIQYF
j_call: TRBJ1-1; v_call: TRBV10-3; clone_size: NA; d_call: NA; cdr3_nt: TGTGCCATCAGGGAGGACAGCTCCACTGAAGCTTTCTTT; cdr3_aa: CAIREDSSTEAFF